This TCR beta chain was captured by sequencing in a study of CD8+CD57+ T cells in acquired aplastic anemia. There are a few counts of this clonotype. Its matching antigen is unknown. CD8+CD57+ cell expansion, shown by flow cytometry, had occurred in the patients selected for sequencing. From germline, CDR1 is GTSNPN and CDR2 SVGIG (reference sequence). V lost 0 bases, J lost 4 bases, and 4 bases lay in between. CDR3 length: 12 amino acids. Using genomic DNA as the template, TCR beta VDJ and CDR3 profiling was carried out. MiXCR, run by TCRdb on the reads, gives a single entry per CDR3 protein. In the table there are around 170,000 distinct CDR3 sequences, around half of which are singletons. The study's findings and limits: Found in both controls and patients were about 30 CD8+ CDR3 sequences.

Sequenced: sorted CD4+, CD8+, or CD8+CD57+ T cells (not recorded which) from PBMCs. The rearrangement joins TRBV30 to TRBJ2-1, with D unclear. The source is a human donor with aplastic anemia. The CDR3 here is CAWSVSYNEQFF. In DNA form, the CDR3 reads TGTGCCTGGAGTGTAAGTTACAATGAGCAGTTCTTC. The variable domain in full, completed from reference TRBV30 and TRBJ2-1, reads SQTIHQWPATLVQPVGSPLSLECTVEGTSNPNLYWYRQAAGRGLQLLFYSVGIGQISSEVPQNLSASRPQDRQFILSSKKLLLSDSGFYLCAWSVSYNEQFFGPGTRLTVL.